Sequencing of this T cell receptor beta chain was carried out in a study of blood T cell repertoires in COVID-19. Whole-study context: T cells, B-cell-depleted T cells, or PBMCs provided the cDNA or gDNA that served as material.

With 4 bases removed from V and 6 bases from J, the gap between germline ends came to 20 bases. The CDR3 runs 16 residues. Germline lookup yields CDR1 SGHNT and CDR2 YYREEE (reference sequence). Measured with immunoSEQ multiplex PCR; TCRdb has only the in-frame clones, and not every one. The table includes under 200,000 clones, about nine tenths detected once. The specimen sequenced was peripheral blood. This TCR was recovered from a man aged 18 to 35 with active or convalescent COVID-19. The chain is built from TRBV5-4 and TRBJ2-1, with D perhaps matching TRBD2 (6 bases). The CDR3 nucleotides read TGTGCCAGCAGCCTGCCCGGGACTTCCTTCTCCAATGAGCAGTTCTTC. It is translated as CASSLPGTSFSNEQFF.